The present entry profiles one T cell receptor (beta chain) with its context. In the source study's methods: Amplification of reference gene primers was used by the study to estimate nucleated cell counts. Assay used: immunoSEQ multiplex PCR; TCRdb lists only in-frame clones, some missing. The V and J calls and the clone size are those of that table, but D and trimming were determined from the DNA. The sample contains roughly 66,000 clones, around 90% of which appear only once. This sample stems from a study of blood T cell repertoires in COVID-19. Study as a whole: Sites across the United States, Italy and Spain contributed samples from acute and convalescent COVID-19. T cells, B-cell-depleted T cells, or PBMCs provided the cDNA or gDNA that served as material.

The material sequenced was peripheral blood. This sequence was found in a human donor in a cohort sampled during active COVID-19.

CDR3 nucleotide sequence: TGTGCCAGCAGCTACCCCGGGACAGACTCTAACTATGGCTACACCTTC. It translates to CASSYPGTDSNYGYTF. The chain joins TRBV5-8 to TRBJ1-2; 7 nucleotides align to TRBD1. V dropped 3 bases and J dropped 0; count of bases not matched to a gene: 8. Germline assignment: CDR1 SGHTS and CDR2 YDEGEE. The CDR3 extends over 16 amino acids.